The clone carrying this TCR beta chain was seen a few times. Its antigen is still unknown. An end of the junction differs from the germline gene, which may be a read error. The CDR3 totals 14 residues. Germline CDR1 and CDR2: SGHRS and YFSETQ. The data belong to a study of T cells in Graves' hyperthyroidism and ophthalmopathy. On the study more broadly: Peripheral blood was collected at initial diagnosis, before any treatment. Study-level findings and limits: From stable hyperthyroidism, ophthalmopathy was separated by a 13 V-J model. Blood also showed most of the thyroid clonotypes that were expanded above 0.001.

Amplified regions were TCR beta CDR3 sequences from RNA transcripts. The HTBI primer set served for first-round RT-PCR of the TCR CDR3. One entry per CDR3 protein results from TCRdb running MiXCR on the multiplex PCR reads. This table holds 400,000 to 500,000 distinct CDR3 sequences, over 13% found once. Those with hyperthyroidism were 18 to 65 years old, newly diagnosed, and ill for under 2 months. The sample taken for sequencing was blood. The rearrangement links TRBV5-1 to TRBJ1-4; 7 positions match TRBD1. The receptor's source is a woman aged 18-35 years with Graves' hyperthyroidism. The CDR3 DNA reads as TGCGCCGGCAGACCCTCGACAGGGAATGAAAAACTGTTTTTT. It translates to CAGRPSTGNEKLFF.